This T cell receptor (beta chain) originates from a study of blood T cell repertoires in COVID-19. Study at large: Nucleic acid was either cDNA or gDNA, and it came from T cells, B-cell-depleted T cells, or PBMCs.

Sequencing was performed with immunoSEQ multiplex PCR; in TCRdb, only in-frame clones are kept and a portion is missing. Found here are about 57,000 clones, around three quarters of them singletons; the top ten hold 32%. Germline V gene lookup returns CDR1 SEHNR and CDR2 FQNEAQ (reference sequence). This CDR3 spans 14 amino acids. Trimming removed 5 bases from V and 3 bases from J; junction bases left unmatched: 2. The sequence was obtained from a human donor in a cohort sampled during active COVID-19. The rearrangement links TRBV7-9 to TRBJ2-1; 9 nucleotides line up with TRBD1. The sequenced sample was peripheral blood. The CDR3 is CASSAGQGYNEQFF. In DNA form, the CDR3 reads TGTGCCAGCAGCGCGGGACAGGGCTACAATGAGCAGTTCTTC.